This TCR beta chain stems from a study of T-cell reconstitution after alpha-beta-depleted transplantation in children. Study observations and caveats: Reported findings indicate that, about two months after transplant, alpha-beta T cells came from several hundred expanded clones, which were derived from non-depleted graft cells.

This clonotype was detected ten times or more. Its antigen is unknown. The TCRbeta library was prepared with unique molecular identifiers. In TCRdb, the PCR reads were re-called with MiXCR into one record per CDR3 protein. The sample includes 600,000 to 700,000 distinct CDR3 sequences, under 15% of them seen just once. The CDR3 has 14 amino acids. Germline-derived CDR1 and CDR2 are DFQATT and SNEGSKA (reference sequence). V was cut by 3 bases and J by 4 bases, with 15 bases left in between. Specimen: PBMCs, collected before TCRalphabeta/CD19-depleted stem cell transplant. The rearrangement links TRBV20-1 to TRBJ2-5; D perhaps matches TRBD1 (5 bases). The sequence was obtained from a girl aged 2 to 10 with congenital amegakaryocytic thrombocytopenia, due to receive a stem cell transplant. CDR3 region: CSASLWGRIETQYF. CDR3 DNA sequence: TGCAGTGCTAGTCTATGGGGCCGAATAGAGACCCAGTACTTC.